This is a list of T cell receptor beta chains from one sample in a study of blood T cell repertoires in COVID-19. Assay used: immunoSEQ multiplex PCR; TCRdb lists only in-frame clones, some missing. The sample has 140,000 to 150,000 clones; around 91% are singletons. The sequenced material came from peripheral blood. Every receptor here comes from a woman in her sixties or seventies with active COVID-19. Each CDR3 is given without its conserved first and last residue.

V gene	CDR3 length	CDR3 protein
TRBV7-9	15	ASSQVPYRPNTDTQY
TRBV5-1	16	ASSLSAAWGQMNTEAF
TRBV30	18	AWRTRDRGQGGLRKETQY
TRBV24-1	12	ATSAAGGNQPQH
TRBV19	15	ASSIGVRASGRDTQY
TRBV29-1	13	SDPGLVGESDTQY
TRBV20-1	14	SASGGLAGDKDTQY
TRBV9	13	ASSVSDSSGNTIY
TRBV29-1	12	SVRLAPNTGELF
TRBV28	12	ASSTGGLSYEQY
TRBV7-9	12	ASIPPGEEEKLF
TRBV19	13	ASSAVVLSNQPQH
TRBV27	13	ASIRQQPSGNTIY
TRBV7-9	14	ASSPGLVGRTDTQY
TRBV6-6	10	ASSYGTNEAF
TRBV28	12	ASSFTRTGYEQY
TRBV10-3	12	AIRPPAGGPKQY
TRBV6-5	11	ASLSGSSDTQY
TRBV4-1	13	ASSPLAGGNGELF
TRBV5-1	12	ASSSQGYQETQY
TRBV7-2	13	ASSSGLAVTGELF
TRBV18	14	ASSPRAGSLGSPLH
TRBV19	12	ASSIGGSSYEQY
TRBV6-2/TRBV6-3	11	ASSYDRASGYT
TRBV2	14	ASMGLAGDFDNEQY
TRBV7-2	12	ASSFSSGRNEQF
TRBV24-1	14	ATSDQPGQGTDTQY
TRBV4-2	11	ASSPGTTGELF
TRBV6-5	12	ASSRRTSLDEQY
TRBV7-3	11	ASSLTMRDIQY
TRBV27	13	ASSGQGGVADTQY
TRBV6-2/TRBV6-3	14	ASSYGGQGARETQY
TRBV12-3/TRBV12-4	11	ASSRARTETQY
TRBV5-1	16	ASSLDGTSGSGANVLT
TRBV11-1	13	ASSSTRQYGEKLF
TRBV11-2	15	ASSHQVAGRRPYEQY
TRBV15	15	ATSRDQSPGQGNGYT
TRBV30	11	AWSVSLYNEQF
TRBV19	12	ASSMGRTVNGYT
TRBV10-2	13	ASREGEALSYEQY